Presented here are 20 T cell receptor beta chains from one specimen sequenced in a study of OX40 agonist ivuxolimab in advanced cancers. Profiled with immunoSEQ multiplex PCR; TCRdb holds only in-frame clones, not every one. The sample carries 29,000 or so clones, 80% to 95% recorded once. Sequencing used CD4+ or CD8+ T cells sorted from blood, obtained in a trial of the OX40 agonist ivuxolimab. Every receptor here comes from an adult with an advanced solid tumor such as melanoma, head and neck, liver or kidney cancer.

The genes are TRBV19 and TRBJ2-7; 7 bases are a match to TRBD2. The CDR3 consists of 16 residues. Germline V gene sequence: CDR1 LNHDA, CDR2 SQIVND (reference sequence). V lost 3 bases, J lost 2 bases, and 10 bases stayed unmatched. CDR3 in amino acids: CASSMMSGEGTYEQYF. For the CDR3, the DNA is TGTGCCAGTAGTATGATGAGTGGGGAGGGTACCTACGAGCAGTACTTC.

This clone was seen only a few times. The CDR3: CASRDSRGDVTDTQYF. The CDR3 nucleotides read TGTGCCAGCAGGGACTCACGGGGGGACGTCACAGATACGCAGTATTTT. The rearrangement links TRBV2 to TRBJ2-3; 7 positions match TRBD2. Germline CDR1 is SNHLY and CDR2 is FYNNEI. V gave up 6 bases and J gave up 2 bases; unmatched junction bases: 11. The CDR3 loop spans 16 amino acids.

This clone was seen just once. This sequence joins TRBV27 and TRBJ1-2; 7 bases fit TRBD1. V lost 3 bases to trimming and J lost 6 bases; unmatched junction nucleotides: 10. In germline, CDR1 is MNHEY, CDR2 SMNVEV (reference sequence). The CDR3 extends over 15 amino acids. The CDR3: CASSFHRGDLNGYTF. DNA for the CDR3: TGTGCCAGCAGTTTCCACAGGGGCGATCTAAATGGCTACACCTTC.

The chain has TRBV28 and TRBJ1-3, with TRBD1 as a possible D gene (5 bases). The ends were cut back, 6 bases at V and 2 bases at J, with 32 bases in the middle. Germline V gives CDR1 MDHEN, CDR2 SYDVKM. The CDR3 sequence is 21 residues long. CDR3 sequence: CASSTYRRQRARSKTGNTIYF. The CDR3 DNA reads as TGTGCCAGCAGCACATACCGACGACAGAGGGCAAGGTCTAAGACTGGAAACACCATATATTTT.

The chain employs TRBV28 and TRBJ1-2; 9 bases line up with TRBD1. The CDR3 length is 15 residues. Germline assignment: CDR1 MDHEN and CDR2 SYDVKM. V lost 6 bases, J lost 2 bases, and 7 bases stayed unmatched. The CDR3 loop is CASSLVGQGNYGYTF. CDR3 bases: TGTGCCAGCAGCCTAGTAGGACAGGGGAACTATGGCTACACCTTC.

The chain is built from TRBV5-1 and TRBJ2-7; possible D gene TRBD2, 5 bases. The CDR3 is made up of 14 amino acids. With 4 bases removed from V and 6 bases from J, the gap between germline ends came to 17 bases. Germline V gives CDR1 SGHRS, CDR2 YFSETQ. The CDR3, as DNA: TGCGCCAGCAGCCTGGCCGCCGGAGGCGGCGAGCAGTACTTC. This gives the protein CASSLAAGGGEQYF.

The chain joins TRBV5-6 to TRBJ1-5; a possible D gene is TRBD1 (5 bases). There are 15 residues in the CDR3. Germline V gene data show CDR1 as SGHDT and CDR2 as YYEEEE. V lost 0 bases to trimming and J lost 4 bases, with 11 bases between them. Here the CDR3 DNA reads TGTGCCAGCAGCTTGGCCGAGTGGGGGAATCAGCCCCAGCATTTT. It yields the protein CASSLAEWGNQPQHF.

CDR3 sequence: CASSQDTYEQYF. The CDR3 coding sequence is TGTGCCAGCAGCCAAGACACCTACGAGCAGTACTTC. The chain is built from TRBV11-2 and TRBJ2-7; D unclear. Germline V gives CDR1 SGHAT, CDR2 FQNNGV. The CDR3 spans 12 residues. The V gene lost 5 bases and the J gene lost 2 bases, with 7 bases spanning the gap. Full variable domain (missing parts from reference TRBV11-2 and TRBJ2-7): EAGVAQSPRYKIIEKRQSVAFWCNPISGHATLYWYQQILGQGPKLLIQFQNNGVVDDSQLPKDRFSAERLKGVDSTLKIQPAKLEDSAVYLCASSQDTYEQYFGPGTRLTVT.

This chain links TRBV4-1 with TRBJ2-3; weak D call: TRBD2 (6 bases). The CDR3 contains 18 residues. Germline CDR1 reads MGHRA; CDR2 reads YSYEKL. Between the trimmed V and J ends, which lost 0 bases and 1 base, there was a span of 17 bases. The CDR3 DNA reads as TGCGCCAGCAGCCAAGAGACTAGGGTTCCTCTCGGCACAGATACGCAGTATTTT. Protein: CASSQETRVPLGTDTQYF.

The chain employs TRBV30 and TRBJ2-7, with D tentatively TRBD1 (6 bases). Trimming shortened V by 0 bases and J by 3 bases, and 9 bases separated the two germline ends. The CDR3 has 13 residues. The germline V gene has CDR1 GTSNPN and CDR2 SVGIG (reference sequence). The CDR3 protein is CAWSVTGYYEQYF. The CDR3 nucleotides read TGTGCCTGGAGTGTGACAGGATACTACGAGCAGTACTTC.

The rearrangement links TRBV29-1 to TRBJ1-1; D unresolved. The germline V gene encodes CDR1 SQVTM and CDR2 ANQGSEA. The V and J ends lost 5 bases and 0 bases respectively, with 7 bases between them. The CDR3 is 12 amino acids. CDR3 in amino acids: CSVRLMNTEAFF. DNA of the CDR3: TGCAGCGTTAGACTGATGAACACTGAAGCTTTCTTT.

This clone appeared a single time. The chain couples TRBV6-5 to TRBJ1-1; D is unclear. The CDR3 totals 14 residues. Germline CDR1 is MNHEY and CDR2 is SVGAGI. V lost 0 bases and J 7 bases, leaving 12 bases between the germline ends. The CDR3: CASSYSSMALEAFF. The CDR3 DNA sequence: TGTGCCAGCAGTTACTCATCAATGGCCCTTGAAGCTTTCTTT.

This sequence joins TRBV28 and TRBJ2-7, with TRBD2 matching over 7 bases. After removal of 4 bases from V and 3 bases from J, the junction contained 9 bases not matched to a gene. The CDR3 is 15 residues long. Per germline, CDR1 MDHEN and CDR2 SYDVKM. The CDR3 bases are TGTGCCAGCAGTTCTCTACGGACTAGATTCTACGAGCAGTACTTC. Its protein product is CASSSLRTRFYEQYF. Together with reference TRBV28 and TRBJ2-7, the CDR3 gives the full variable domain: DVKVTQSSRYLVKRTGEKVFLECVQDMDHENMFWYRQDPGLGLRLIYFSYDVKMKEKGDIPEGYSVSREKKERFSLILESASTNQTSMYLCASSSLRTRFYEQYFGPGTRLTVT.

This clone was counted a single time. The chain joins TRBV10-1 to TRBJ1-1, with D possibly being TRBD1 (5 bases). Germline V CDR1 and CDR2: WNHNN, SYGVQD (reference sequence). This CDR3 comprises 15 residues. Trimming pared 0 bases from V and 7 bases from J, leaving 15 bases between. CDR3 region: CASSESGAGFSEAFF. Here the CDR3 DNA reads TGCGCCAGCAGTGAGTCCGGGGCAGGGTTCAGTGAAGCTTTCTTT.

This clone occurred once. The CDR3 DNA follows: TGTGCCAGCAGTTACGGTCCTAATATGAACACTGAAGCTTTCTTT. Amino acids: CASSYGPNMNTEAFF. The chain has TRBV6-5 and TRBJ1-1, with D unresolved. The CDR3 length is 15 residues. CDR1 is MNHEY and CDR2 is SVGAGI in the germline V gene. The germline V and J ends were trimmed by 2 bases and 0 bases, with 10 bases remaining between them.

The rearrangement links TRBV19 to TRBJ2-7; maybe TRBD2 (6 bases). V lost 5 bases and J lost 4, with 24 bases in between. Germline CDR1 and CDR2: LNHDA and SQIVND (reference sequence). This CDR3 has 17 residues. The CDR3 nucleotides are TGTGCCAGTAGTTGGGAGGTTGGAAGAACAAATAATTACGAGCAGTACTTC. Translating it yields CASSWEVGRTNNYEQYF.

The V and J genes are TRBV27 and TRBJ2-7; perhaps TRBD1 as D (5 bases). Trimming left V 2 bases short and J 6 bases short, with 14 bases between. The CDR3 extends over 14 amino acids. The V gene's germline CDR1 is MNHEY and CDR2 SMNVEV (reference sequence). The CDR3 spells CASSLQGKVGEQYF. DNA for the CDR3: TGTGCCAGCAGTTTACAGGGTAAGGTTGGCGAGCAGTACTTC.

The chain couples TRBV19 to TRBJ2-7; 12 bases fit TRBD2. In germline, CDR1 is LNHDA, CDR2 SQIVND (reference sequence). There are 18 residues in the CDR3. The J segment lost 5 bases and the V segment lost 3 bases, leaving 14 bases of the junction unmatched. This CDR3 is CASSIRFDLAGGPDEQYF. The CDR3, as DNA: TGTGCCAGTAGTATCCGTTTTGATCTAGCGGGAGGGCCAGACGAGCAGTACTTC.

This chain connects TRBV11-2 to TRBJ2-3; D gene unclear. This CDR3 is 13 amino acids long. CDR1 is SGHAT and CDR2 is FQNNGV in the germline V gene. Between the trimmed V and J ends, which lost 5 bases and 3 bases, there was a span of 9 bases. In nucleotides, the CDR3 is TGTGCCAGCAGCCAAGGTCCGACAGATACGCAGTATTTT. This translates into CASSQGPTDTQYF.

This chain connects TRBV27 to TRBJ2-7; possible D gene TRBD1, 6 bases. The CDR3 is 14 residues long. Germline CDR1 and CDR2: MNHEY and SMNVEV (reference sequence). V lost 6 bases to trimming and J lost 6 bases, with 18 bases between them. Here the CDR3 DNA reads TGTGCCAGCAGAACACGGTCCACAGGGACCGAGCAGTACTTC. Its translation: CASRTRSTGTEQYF.